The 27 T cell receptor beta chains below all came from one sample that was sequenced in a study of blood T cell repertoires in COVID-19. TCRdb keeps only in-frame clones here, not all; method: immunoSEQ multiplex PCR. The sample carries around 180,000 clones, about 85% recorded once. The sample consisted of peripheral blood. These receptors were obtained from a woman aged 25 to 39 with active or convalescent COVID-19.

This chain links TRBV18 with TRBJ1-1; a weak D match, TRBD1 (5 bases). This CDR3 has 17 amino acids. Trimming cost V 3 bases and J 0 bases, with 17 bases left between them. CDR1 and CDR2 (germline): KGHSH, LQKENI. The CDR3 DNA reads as TGTGCCAGCTCACCCAGAATCAGAACGGACATGAACACTGAAGCTTTCTTT. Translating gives CASSPRIRTDMNTEAFF.

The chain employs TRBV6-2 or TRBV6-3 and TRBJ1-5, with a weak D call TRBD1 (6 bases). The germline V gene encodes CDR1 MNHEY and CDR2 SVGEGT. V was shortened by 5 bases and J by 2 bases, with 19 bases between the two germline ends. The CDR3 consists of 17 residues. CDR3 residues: CASSRKHTGLGNQPQHF. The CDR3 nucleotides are TGTGCCAGCAGTCGGAAACATACAGGGTTGGGCAATCAGCCCCAGCATTTT.

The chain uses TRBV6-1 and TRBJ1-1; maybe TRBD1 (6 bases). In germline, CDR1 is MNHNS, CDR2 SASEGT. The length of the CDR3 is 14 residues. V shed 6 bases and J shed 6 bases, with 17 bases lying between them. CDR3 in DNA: TGTGCCAGCAGACTCCCCAGGGGTGGGGCTGAAGCTTTCTTT. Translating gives CASRLPRGGAEAFF.

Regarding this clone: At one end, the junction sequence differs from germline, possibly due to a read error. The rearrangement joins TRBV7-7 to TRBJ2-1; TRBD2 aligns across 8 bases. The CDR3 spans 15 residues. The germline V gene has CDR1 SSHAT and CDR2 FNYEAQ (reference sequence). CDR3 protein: CASSLTSGLYNEQFF. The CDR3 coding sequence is TGTGCTAGCAGCCTCACTAGCGGCTTATACAATGAGCAGTTCTTC.

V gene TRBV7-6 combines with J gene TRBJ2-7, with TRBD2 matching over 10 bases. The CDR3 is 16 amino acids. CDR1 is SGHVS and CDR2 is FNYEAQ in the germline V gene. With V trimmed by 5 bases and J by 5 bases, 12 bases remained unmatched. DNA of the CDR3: TGTGCCAGCAGCCCCGAAGGGATACTAGCGGGGAACGAGCAGTACTTC. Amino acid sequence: CASSPEGILAGNEQYF.

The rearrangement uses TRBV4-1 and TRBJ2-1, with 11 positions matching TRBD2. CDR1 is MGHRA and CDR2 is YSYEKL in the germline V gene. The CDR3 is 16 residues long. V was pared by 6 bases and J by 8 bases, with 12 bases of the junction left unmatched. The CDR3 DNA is TGCGCCAGCAGGCCCACGGGACTAGCGGCCCACGATGAGCAGTTCTTC. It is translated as CASRPTGLAAHDEQFF.

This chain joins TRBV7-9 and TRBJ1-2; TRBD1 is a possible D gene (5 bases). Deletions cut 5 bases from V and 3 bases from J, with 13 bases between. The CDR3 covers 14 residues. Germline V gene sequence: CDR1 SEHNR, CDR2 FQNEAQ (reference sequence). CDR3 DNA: TGTGCCAGCAGCGGAACAGGCGGGGACTATGGCTACACCTTC. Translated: CASSGTGGDYGYTF.

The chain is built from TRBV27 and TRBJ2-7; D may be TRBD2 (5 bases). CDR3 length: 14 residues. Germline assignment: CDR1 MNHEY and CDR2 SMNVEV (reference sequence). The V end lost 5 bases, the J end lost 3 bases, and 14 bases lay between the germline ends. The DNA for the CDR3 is TGTGCCAGCAGTAGACGGGAAAGAGACTACGAGCAGTACTTC. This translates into CASSRRERDYEQYF.

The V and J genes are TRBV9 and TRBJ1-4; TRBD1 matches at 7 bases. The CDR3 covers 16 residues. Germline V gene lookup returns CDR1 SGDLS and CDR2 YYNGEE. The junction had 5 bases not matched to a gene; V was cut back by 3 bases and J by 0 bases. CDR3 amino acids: CASSDRTGATNEKLFF. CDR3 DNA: TGTGCCAGCAGCGACCGGACAGGAGCAACTAATGAAAAACTGTTTTTT. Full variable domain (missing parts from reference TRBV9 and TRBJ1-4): DSGVTQTPKHLITATGQRVTLRCSPRSGDLSVYWYQQSLDQGLQFLIQYYNGEERAKGNILERFSAQQFPDLHSELNLSSLELGDSALYFCASSDRTGATNEKLFFGSGTQLSVL.

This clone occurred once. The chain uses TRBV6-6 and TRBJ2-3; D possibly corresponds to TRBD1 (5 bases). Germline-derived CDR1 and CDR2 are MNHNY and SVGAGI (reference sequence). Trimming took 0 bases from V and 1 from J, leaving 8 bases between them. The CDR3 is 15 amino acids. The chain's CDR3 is CASSYSLGGTDTQYF. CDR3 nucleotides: TGTGCCAGCAGTTACTCCTTAGGGGGCACAGATACGCAGTATTTT.

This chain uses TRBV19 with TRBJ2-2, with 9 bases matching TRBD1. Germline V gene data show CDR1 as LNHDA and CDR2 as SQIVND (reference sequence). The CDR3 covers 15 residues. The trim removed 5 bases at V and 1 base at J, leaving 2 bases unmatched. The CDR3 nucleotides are TGTGCCAGTAGTGACAGGGGGTTGAACACCGGGGAGCTGTTTTTT. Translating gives CASSDRGLNTGELFF.

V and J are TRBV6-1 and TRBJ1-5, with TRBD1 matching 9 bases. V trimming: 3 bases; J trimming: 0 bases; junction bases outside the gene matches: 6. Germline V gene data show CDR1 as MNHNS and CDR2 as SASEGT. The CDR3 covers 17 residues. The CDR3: CASSDSGTGYSNQPQHF. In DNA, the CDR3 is TGTGCCAGCAGTGATTCCGGGACAGGGTATAGCAATCAGCCCCAGCATTTT.

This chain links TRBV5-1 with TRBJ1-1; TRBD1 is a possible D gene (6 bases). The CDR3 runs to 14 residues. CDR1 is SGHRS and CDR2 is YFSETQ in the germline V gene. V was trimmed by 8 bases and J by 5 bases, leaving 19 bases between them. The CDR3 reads CASSEQGFGTEAFF. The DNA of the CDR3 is TGCGCCAGTAGCGAACAGGGCTTTGGGACTGAAGCTTTCTTT.

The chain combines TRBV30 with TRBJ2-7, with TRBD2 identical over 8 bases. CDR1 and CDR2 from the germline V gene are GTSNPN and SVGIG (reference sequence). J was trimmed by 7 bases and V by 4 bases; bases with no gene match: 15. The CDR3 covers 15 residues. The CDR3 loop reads CAWTPGRGAPREQYF. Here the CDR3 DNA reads TGTGCCTGGACCCCTGGGCGGGGGGCGCCGCGTGAGCAGTACTTC.

The chain's CDR3 is CSPGTGGINSPLHF. In nucleotides, the CDR3 is TGCAGCCCGGGGACAGGGGGCATTAATTCACCCCTCCACTTT. The chain uses TRBV29-1 and TRBJ1-6, with 12 bases lining up with TRBD1. The CDR3 is 14 residues long. V lost 8 bases, J lost 6 bases, and 5 bases stayed unmatched. Germline assignment: CDR1 SQVTM and CDR2 ANQGSEA. Complete variable domain (other parts from reference TRBV29-1 and TRBJ1-6): SAVISQKPSRDICQRGTSLTIQCQVDSQVTMMFWYRQQPGQSLTLIATANQGSEATYESGFVIDKFPISRPNLTFSTLTVSNMSPEDSSIYLCSPGTGGINSPLHFGNGTRLTVT.

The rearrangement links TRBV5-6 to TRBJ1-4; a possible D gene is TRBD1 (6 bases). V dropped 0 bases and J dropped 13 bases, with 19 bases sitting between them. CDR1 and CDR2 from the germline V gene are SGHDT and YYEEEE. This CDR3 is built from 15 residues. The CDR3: CASSLVRTQQGGLFF. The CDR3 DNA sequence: TGTGCCAGCAGCTTGGTTCGGACCCAGCAAGGGGGACTGTTTTTT.

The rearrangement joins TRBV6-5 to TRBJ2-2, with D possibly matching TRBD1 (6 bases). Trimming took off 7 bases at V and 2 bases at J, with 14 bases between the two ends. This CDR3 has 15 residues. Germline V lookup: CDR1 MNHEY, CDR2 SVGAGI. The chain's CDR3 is CASMAGDVNTGELFF. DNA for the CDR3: TGTGCCAGCATGGCAGGGGATGTAAACACCGGGGAGCTGTTTTTT.

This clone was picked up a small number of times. For the CDR3, the DNA is TGTGCCACCAGTGAATTCGGACAGGTGGGGACAGATACGCAGTATTTT. Amino acid sequence: CATSEFGQVGTDTQYF. The chain links TRBV24-1 to TRBJ2-3, with TRBD1 identical over 7 bases. The CDR3 length is 16 residues. Germline-derived CDR1 and CDR2 are KGHDR and SFDVKD. V gave up 4 bases and J gave up 3 bases; unmatched junction bases: 9.

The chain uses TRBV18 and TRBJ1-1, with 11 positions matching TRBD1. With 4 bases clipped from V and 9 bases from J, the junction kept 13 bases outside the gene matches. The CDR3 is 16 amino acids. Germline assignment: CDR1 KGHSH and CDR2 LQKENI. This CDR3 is CASSLGQGALLPKAFF. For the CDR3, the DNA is TGTGCCAGCTCACTCGGACAGGGGGCTCTTTTGCCGAAAGCTTTCTTT.

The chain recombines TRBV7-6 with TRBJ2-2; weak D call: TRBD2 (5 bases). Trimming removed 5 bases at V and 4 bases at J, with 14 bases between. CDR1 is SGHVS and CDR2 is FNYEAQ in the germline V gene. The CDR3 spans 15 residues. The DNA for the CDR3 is TGTGCCAGCAGCCCAAGTGGGGAGCTCACCGGGGAGCTGTTTTTT. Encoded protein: CASSPSGELTGELFF.

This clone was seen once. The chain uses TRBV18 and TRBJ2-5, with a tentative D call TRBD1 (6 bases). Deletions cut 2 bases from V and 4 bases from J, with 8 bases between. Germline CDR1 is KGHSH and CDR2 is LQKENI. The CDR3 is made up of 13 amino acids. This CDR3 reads CASSPIGGETQYF. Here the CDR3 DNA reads TGTGCCAGCTCACCAATAGGGGGAGAGACCCAGTACTTC.

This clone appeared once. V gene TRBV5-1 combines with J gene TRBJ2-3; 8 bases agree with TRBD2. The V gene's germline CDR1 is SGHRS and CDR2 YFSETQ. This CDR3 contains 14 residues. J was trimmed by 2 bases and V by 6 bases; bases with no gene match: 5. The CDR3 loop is CASISGVYTDTQYF. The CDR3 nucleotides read TGCGCCAGCATTAGCGGGGTCTACACAGATACGCAGTATTTT.

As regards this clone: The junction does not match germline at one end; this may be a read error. In nucleotides, the CDR3 is TGTGCTAGCAGTTCGAGCGAACAGGGAAAACTGTTTTTT. Its protein product is CASSSSEQGKLFF. The V gene is TRBV7-7, the J gene TRBJ1-4; D is perhaps TRBD1 (6 bases). Germline CDR1 and CDR2: SSHAT and FNYEAQ (reference sequence). The CDR3 length is 13 residues.

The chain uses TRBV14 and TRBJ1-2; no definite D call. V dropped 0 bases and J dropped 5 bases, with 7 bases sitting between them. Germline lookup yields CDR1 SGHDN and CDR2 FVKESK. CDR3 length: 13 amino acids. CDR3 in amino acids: CASSQDGRYGYTF. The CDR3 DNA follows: TGTGCCAGCAGCCAAGATGGGAGATATGGCTACACCTTC.

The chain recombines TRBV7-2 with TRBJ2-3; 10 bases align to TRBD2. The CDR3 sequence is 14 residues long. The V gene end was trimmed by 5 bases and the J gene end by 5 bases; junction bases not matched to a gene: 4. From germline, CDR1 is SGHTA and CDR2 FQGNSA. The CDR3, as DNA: TGTGCCAGCAGCCCAGGACTAGCGGTAGATACGCAGTATTTT. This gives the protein CASSPGLAVDTQYF.

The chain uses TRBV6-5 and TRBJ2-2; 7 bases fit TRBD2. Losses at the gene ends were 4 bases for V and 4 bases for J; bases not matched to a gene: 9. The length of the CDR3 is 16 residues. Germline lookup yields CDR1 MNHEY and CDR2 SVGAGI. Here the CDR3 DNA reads TGTGCCAGCAGTTTTTTGCGGGAGACGAGCACCGGGGAGCTGTTTTTT. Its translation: CASSFLRETSTGELFF.

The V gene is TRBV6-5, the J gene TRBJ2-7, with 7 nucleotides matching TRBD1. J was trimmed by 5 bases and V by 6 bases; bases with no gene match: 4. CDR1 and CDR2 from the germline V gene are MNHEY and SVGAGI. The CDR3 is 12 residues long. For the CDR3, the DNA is TGTGCCAGCAGAGACAGGGTTCACGAGCAGTACTTC. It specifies CASRDRVHEQYF.